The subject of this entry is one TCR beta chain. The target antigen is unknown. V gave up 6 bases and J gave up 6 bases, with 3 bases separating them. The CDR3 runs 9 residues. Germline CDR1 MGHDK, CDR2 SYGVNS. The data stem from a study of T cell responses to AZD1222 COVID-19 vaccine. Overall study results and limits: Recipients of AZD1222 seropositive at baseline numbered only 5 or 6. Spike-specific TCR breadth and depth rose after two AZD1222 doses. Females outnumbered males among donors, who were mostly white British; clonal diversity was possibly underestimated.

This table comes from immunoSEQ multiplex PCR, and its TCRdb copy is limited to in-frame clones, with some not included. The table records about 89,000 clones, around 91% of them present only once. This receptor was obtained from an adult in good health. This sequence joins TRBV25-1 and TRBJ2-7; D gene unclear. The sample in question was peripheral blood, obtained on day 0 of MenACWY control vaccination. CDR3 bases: TGTGCCAGCAGGGTCGAGCAGTACTTC. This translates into CASRVEQYF.